The 17 T cell receptor beta chains below were found in one sample sequenced in a study of blood T cells in healthy people across ages (dated by TCRdb to between 2014 and 2016). The library was produced with 5' RACE. A second PCR of about 7 to 12 cycles was run with a J-beta primer mix and a sample-barcoded 5' primer. Through fastp at Q25 and MiXCR, TCRdb rebuilt clones from the public reads, retaining in-frame beta chains. Entries that share a CDR3 protein sequence are merged under the most common genes and DNA. A total of around 1,900,000 distinct CDR3 sequences appear in this sample, 35% to 50% of them only once. Of the sample, roughly 23% is held by the ten largest clones. The specimen sequenced was blood. The receptors here all came from a human donor in good health.

The rearrangement links TRBV7-3 to TRBJ2-1; 7 bases agree with TRBD1. Germline CDR1 reads SGHTA; CDR2 reads FQGTGA. The J segment lost 1 base and the V segment lost 3 bases, leaving 6 bases of the junction unmatched. This CDR3 is built from 16 residues. This CDR3 is CASSLVPDRSYNEQFF. The CDR3 nucleotides read TGTGCCAGCAGCTTGGTCCCGGACAGGTCCTACAATGAGCAGTTCTTC. Full variable domain (missing parts from reference TRBV7-3 and TRBJ2-1): GAGVSQTPSNKVTEKGKYVELRCDPISGHTALYWYRQSLGQGPEFLIYFQGTGAADDSGLPNDRFFAVRPEGSVSTLKIQRTERGDSAVYLCASSLVPDRSYNEQFFGPGTRLTVL.

V gene TRBV5-5 combines with J gene TRBJ2-4, with a tentative D call TRBD1 (6 bases). Trimming removed 6 bases from V and 15 bases from J, with 22 bases in between. Germline V gives CDR1 SGHKS, CDR2 YYEKEE (reference sequence). The CDR3 is made up of 13 amino acids. In DNA form, the CDR3 reads TGTGCCAGCACCGTGGGCCTTCAGGGGTATGGGTACTTC. It is translated as CASTVGLQGYGYF.

The chain employs TRBV15 and TRBJ1-2; D remains ambiguous. V lost 8 bases to trimming and J lost 2 bases, with 18 bases between them. CDR3 length: 15 amino acids. Looked up from germline, CDR1 is LNHNV and CDR2 is YYDKDF (reference sequence). The CDR3 DNA reads TGTGCCACCTTGCCCTGGGGAGAAAAGAACTATGGCTACACCTTC. Encoded protein: CATLPWGEKNYGYTF.

The chain employs TRBV7-2 and TRBJ2-5, with D possibly matching TRBD2 (5 bases). Germline V lookup: CDR1 SGHTA, CDR2 FQGNSA. This CDR3 comprises 15 residues. V lost 4 bases and J 2 bases, leaving 14 bases between the germline ends. The CDR3 sequence is CASSYIRGFQETQYF. The CDR3 DNA is TGTGCCAGCAGCTACATTCGGGGATTTCAAGAGACCCAGTACTTC.

The genes are TRBV7-8 and TRBJ2-2, with D perhaps assigned TRBD1 or TRBD2 (6 bases each). V lost 5 bases and J 1 base, leaving 14 bases between the germline ends. The length of the CDR3 is 16 residues. Per the germline V gene, CDR1 is SGHVS and CDR2 is FQNEAQ. CDR3: CASSPSEGGNTGELFF. CDR3 DNA: TGTGCCAGCAGCCCCTCGGAGGGGGGGAACACCGGGGAGCTGTTTTTT.

The chain couples TRBV13 to TRBJ2-5; TRBD1 or TRBD2 may be the D gene (5 bases each). V was pared by 1 base and J by 3 bases, with 9 bases between. The CDR3 sequence is 14 residues long. Germline V gene lookup returns CDR1 PRHDT and CDR2 FYEKMQ (reference sequence). The DNA for the CDR3 is TGTGCCAGCAGCTTAGCAGGGAGTGAAGAGACCCAGTACTTC. Translating it yields CASSLAGSEETQYF.

This clonotype was seen only once. The chain joins TRBV5-1 to TRBJ2-4; 10 bases are a match to TRBD1. V lost 0 bases, J lost 9 bases, and 9 bases stayed unmatched. The CDR3 runs 16 residues. CDR1 is SGHRS, CDR2 YFSETQ, per germline. CDR3 sequence (DNA): TGCGCCAGCAGCTTGGCCGGGACAGGGGTCGAAACCATTCAGTACTTC. This encodes CASSLAGTGVETIQYF.

This clonotype was detected only a few times. A read error may account for a junction end that differs from germline. V is TRBV27 and J is TRBJ2-1; 9 bases match TRBD1. The CDR3 loop spans 15 amino acids. Germline V gene data show CDR1 as MNHEY and CDR2 as SMNVEV (reference sequence). This CDR3 reads CAGSQDRGFYNEQFF. CDR3 nucleotides: TGTGCCGGCAGTCAGGACAGGGGCTTTTACAATGAGCAGTTCTTC.

This rearrangement joins TRBV24-1 to TRBJ2-1; D uncertain. V was cut by 5 bases and J by 7 bases, with 5 bases left in between. The CDR3 totals 11 residues. Germline V gene lookup returns CDR1 KGHDR and CDR2 SFDVKD. In nucleotides, the CDR3 is TGTGCCACCAGTGCTGGAAATGAGCAGTTCTTC. Its protein product is CATSAGNEQFF.

The chain is built from TRBV6-4 and TRBJ2-2; D might be TRBD1 or TRBD2, each matching 5 bases. The CDR3 length is 13 residues. Germline CDR1 is MRHNA and CDR2 is SNTAGT. Trimming stripped 6 bases from V and 5 bases from J, with 10 bases between. The CDR3 region is CASSRGVTGELFF. The DNA of the CDR3 is TGTGCCAGCAGCAGAGGGGTGACCGGGGAGCTGTTTTTT.

Concerning this clonotype itself: One end of the junction does not line up with germline, which may come from a read error. This chain links TRBV13 with TRBJ2-6, with D perhaps TRBD1 (5 bases). The CDR3 loop spans 16 amino acids. Germline V CDR1 and CDR2: PRHDT, FYEKMQ (reference sequence). This CDR3 reads CASSLLGSSGANVRTF. CDR3 DNA: TGTGCCAGCAGCCTATTGGGAAGTTCTGGGGCCAACGTCCGGACTTTC.

The genes are TRBV28 and TRBJ1-5; D is perhaps TRBD1 (6 bases). Trimming left V 6 bases short and J 3 bases short, with 18 bases between. Per germline, CDR1 MDHEN and CDR2 SYDVKM. The CDR3 runs to 16 residues. CDR3 sequence reads: CASSVAGTFNNQPQHF. The CDR3 DNA sequence: TGTGCCAGCAGCGTAGCTGGGACATTTAACAATCAGCCCCAGCATTTT.

As regards this clonotype: A junction boundary mismatches the germline segment, possibly from a read error. The rearrangement links TRBV4-3 to TRBJ2-7, with a possible D match to TRBD1 (5 bases). Germline V gives CDR1 LGHNA, CDR2 YSLEER. The CDR3 contains 14 residues. The CDR3 reads CVSSQGRFSYEQYF. CDR3 sequence (DNA): TGCGTCAGCAGCCAGGGTCGGTTTTCCTACGAGCAGTACTTC.

The chain uses TRBV29-1 and TRBJ2-2; D uncertain. The CDR3 totals 12 residues. Trimming pared 5 bases from V and 3 bases from J, leaving 7 bases between. CDR1 and CDR2 (germline): SQVTM, ANQGSEA. The CDR3 reads CSVIRHTGELFF. CDR3 DNA: TGCAGCGTTATTAGACACACCGGGGAGCTGTTTTTT.

This sequence joins TRBV20-1 and TRBJ2-3; 7 bases fit TRBD1. The V segment lost 6 bases and the J segment 2 bases; nucleotides outside the gene matches: 8. Germline V gene sequence: CDR1 DFQATT, CDR2 SNEGSKA (reference sequence). This CDR3 contains 14 residues. The CDR3, as DNA: TGCAGTGCCTCGACAGGGTCCTACACAGATACGCAGTATTTT. This sequence encodes CSASTGSYTDTQYF.

Of note for this clonotype: A read error may account for a junction end that differs from germline. The J gene is TRBJ1-6, the V gene TRBV7-8; no clear D gene. This CDR3 has 13 amino acids. The germline gives CDR1 SGHVS, CDR2 FQNEAQ. CDR3 bases: TGTGCCGGCAGCTTGAGAGACCTAATCCCCCTCCACTTT. This codes for CAGSLRDLIPLHF.

This clonotype was counted between two and nine times. V is TRBV7-2 and J is TRBJ2-1; maybe TRBD2 (6 bases). CDR1 is SGHTA, CDR2 FQGNSA, per germline. V lost 2 bases, J lost 15 bases, and 14 bases lay in between. The CDR3 spans 12 residues. This CDR3 reads CASSLPGRRPFF. In DNA form, the CDR3 reads TGTGCCAGCAGCTTACCGGGGAGGAGGCCGTTCTTC.